This TCR beta chain emerged from a study of breast tumors, draining lymph nodes, adjacent tissues. Findings and caveats of the study: Data only fit, rather than demonstrated, lymph node origin of most tumor T cells.

The CDR3 is made up of 15 amino acids. V was clipped by 5 bases and J by 5 bases, with 18 bases between them. Germline CDR1 reads MNHEY; CDR2 reads SVGEGT. This clonotype was seen at least ten times. Its antigen is undetermined. A single record per CDR3 protein comes from TCRdb applying MiXCR to the multiplex PCR reads. The table shows over 60,000 distinct CDR3 sequences, with around 43% occurring only once. This clonotype was sampled from a female donor with breast cancer. Some clones in this sample may be carry-over from other donors' samples. V and J are TRBV6-2 or TRBV6-3 and TRBJ2-5; D may be TRBD1 or TRBD2 (6 bases each). Sequencing used breast tumor tissue. The CDR3 sequence is CASSPCCRRGETQYF. The CDR3 coding sequence is TGTGCCAGCAGTCCCTGTTGTCGGAGGGGGGAGACCCAGTACTTC.